The clone carrying this T cell receptor beta chain was found many times. The time point: sample taken at primary tumor resection. No cell sorting; template was whole RNA from tumor, lung tissue or PBMC. There were 72 donors, all of them untreated patients with early-stage non-small cell lung cancer. The entry originates in a study of spatial heterogeneity in lung cancer. Trimming removed 7 bases from V and 0 bases from J, with 12 bases in between. CDR1 is SQVTM and CDR2 is ANQGSEA in the germline V gene. This CDR3 spans 13 amino acids. Each TCR cDNA molecule carried a unique molecular identifier. Each CDR3 protein gets one entry after TCRdb re-called the 5' RACE reads with MiXCR. The repertoire consists of roughly 80,000 distinct CDR3 sequences, with roughly 12% occurring once and the leading ten covering roughly 4.2%.

The gene calls are TRBV29-1 and TRBJ1-1; D perhaps matches TRBD1 (5 bases). The clonotype comes from a male donor with early-stage non-small cell lung cancer. Sequences were derived from PBMCs, sampled at surgery. CDR3 coding DNA: TGCAGCGCCGACCCAGGGATGAACACTGAAGCTTTCTTT. This gives the protein CSADPGMNTEAFF.